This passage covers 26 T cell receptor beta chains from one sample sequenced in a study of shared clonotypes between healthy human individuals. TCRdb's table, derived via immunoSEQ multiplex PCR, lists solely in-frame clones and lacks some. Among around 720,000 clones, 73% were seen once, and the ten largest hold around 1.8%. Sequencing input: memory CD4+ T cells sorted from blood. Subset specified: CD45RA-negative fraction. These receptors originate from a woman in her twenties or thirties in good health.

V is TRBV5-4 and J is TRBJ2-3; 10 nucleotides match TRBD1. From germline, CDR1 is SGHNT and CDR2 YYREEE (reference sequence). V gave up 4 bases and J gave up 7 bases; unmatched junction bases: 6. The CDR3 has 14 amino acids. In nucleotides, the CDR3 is TGTGCCAGCAGCAAAGGACAGGGGGTGAATACGCAGTATTTT. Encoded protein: CASSKGQGVNTQYF.

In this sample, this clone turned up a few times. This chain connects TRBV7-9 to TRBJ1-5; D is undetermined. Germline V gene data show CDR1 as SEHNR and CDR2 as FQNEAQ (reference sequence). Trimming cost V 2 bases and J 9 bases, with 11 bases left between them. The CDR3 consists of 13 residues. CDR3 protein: CASSLLGKRPQHF. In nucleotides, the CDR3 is TGTGCCAGCAGCTTACTGGGGAAAAGGCCCCAGCATTTT.

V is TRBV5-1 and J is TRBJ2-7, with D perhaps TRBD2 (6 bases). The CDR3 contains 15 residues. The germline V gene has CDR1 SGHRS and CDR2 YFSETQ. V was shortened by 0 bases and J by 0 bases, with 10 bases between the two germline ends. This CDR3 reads CASSLAAGSSYEQYF. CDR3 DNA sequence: TGCGCCAGCAGCTTGGCGGCGGGGTCCTCCTACGAGCAGTACTTC.

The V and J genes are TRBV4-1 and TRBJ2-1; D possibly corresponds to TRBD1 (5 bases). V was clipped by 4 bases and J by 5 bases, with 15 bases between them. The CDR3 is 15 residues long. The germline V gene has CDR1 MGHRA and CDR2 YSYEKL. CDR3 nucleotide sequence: TGCGCCAGCAGCCCAACGACAGTCAGCAACAATGAGCAGTTCTTC. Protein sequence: CASSPTTVSNNEQFF.

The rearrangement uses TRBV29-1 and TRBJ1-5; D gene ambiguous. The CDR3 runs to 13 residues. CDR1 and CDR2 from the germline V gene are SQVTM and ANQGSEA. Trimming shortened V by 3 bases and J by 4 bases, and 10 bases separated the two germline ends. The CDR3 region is CSVDEGPNQPQHF. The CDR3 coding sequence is TGCAGCGTTGACGAGGGCCCAAATCAGCCCCAGCATTTT.

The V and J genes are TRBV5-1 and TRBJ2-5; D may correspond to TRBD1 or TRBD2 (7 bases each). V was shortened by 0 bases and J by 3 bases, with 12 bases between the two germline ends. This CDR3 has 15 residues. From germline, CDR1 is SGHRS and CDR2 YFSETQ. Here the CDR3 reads CASSLVSGGEETQYF. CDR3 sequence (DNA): TGCGCCAGCAGCTTGGTGTCAGGGGGGGAAGAGACCCAGTACTTC.

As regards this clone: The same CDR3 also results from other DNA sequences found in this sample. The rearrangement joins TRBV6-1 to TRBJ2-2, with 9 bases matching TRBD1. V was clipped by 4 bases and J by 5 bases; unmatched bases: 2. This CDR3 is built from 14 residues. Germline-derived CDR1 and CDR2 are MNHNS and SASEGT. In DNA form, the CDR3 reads TGTGCCAGCAGTGCACAGGGGGCGACCGGGGAGCTGTTTTTT. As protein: CASSAQGATGELFF.

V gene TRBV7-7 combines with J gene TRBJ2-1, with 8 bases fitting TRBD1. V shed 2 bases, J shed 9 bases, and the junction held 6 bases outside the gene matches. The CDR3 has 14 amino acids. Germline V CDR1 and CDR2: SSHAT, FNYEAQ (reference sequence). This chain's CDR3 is CASSLTGGKGEQFF. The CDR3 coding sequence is TGTGCCAGCAGCTTAACAGGGGGGAAAGGTGAGCAGTTCTTC. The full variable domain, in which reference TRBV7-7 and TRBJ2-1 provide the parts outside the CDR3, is GAGVSQSPRYKVTKRGQDVTLRCDPISSHATLYWYQQALGQGPEFLTYFNYEAQPDKSGLPSDRFSAERPEGSISTLTIQRTEQRDSAMYRCASSLTGGKGEQFFGPGTRLTVL.

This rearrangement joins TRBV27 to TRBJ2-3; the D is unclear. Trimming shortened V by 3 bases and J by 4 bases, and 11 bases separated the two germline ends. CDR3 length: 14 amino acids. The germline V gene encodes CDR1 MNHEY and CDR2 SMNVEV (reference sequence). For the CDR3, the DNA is TGTGCCAGCAGTTTTTCGGAAGGTGCAGATACGCAGTATTTT. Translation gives CASSFSEGADTQYF.

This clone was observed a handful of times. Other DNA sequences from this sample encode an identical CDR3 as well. Here the CDR3 DNA reads TGCAGCGTCGCGGGGTCTGGGGCCAACGTCCTGACTTTC. Its protein product is CSVAGSGANVLTF. This chain links TRBV29-1 with TRBJ2-6, with a weak D call TRBD2 (6 bases). The length of the CDR3 is 13 residues. Trimming took 6 bases from V and 1 from J, leaving 7 bases between them. Germline V gives CDR1 SQVTM, CDR2 ANQGSEA.

CDR3 bases: TGTGCCAGCAGTGAAGCATTAGCGCTGTACTACGAGCAGTACTTC. Translated, it gives CASSEALALYYEQYF. The chain has TRBV6-1 and TRBJ2-7; the D gene is possibly TRBD2 (5 bases). V was cut by 0 bases and J by 3 bases, with 12 bases left in between. The CDR3 spans 15 residues. Germline CDR1 reads MNHNS; CDR2 reads SASEGT.

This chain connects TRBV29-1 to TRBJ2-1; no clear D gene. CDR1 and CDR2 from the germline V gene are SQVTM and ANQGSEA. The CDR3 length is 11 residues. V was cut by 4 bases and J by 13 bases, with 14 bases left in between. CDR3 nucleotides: TGCAGCGTTGGCCCCTCGATGTACCAGTTCTTC. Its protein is CSVGPSMYQFF.

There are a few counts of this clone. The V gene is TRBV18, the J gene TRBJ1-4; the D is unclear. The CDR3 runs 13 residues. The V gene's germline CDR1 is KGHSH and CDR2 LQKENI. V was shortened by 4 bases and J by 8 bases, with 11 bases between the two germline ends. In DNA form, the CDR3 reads TGTGCCAGCTCACAGGGAGCACAAGAAAAACTGTTTTTT. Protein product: CASSQGAQEKLFF.

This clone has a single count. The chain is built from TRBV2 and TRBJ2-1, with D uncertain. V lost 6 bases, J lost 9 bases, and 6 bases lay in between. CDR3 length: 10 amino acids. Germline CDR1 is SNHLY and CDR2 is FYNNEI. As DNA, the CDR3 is TGTGCCAGCAGCATAGGTGAGCAGTTCTTC. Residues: CASSIGEQFF.

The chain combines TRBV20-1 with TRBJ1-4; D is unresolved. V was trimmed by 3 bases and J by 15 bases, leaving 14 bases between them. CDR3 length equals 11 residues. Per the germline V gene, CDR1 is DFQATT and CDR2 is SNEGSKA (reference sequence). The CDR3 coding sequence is TGCAGTGCTAGCTCCGGTTGGGAAATGTTTTTT. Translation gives CSASSGWEMFF.

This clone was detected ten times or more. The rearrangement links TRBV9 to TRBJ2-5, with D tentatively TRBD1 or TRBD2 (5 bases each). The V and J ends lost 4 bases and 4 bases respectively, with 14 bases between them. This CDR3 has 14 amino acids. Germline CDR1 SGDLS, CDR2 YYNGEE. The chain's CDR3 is CASSSSGTGETQYF. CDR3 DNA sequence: TGTGCCAGCAGCTCTTCCGGGACCGGAGAGACCCAGTACTTC.

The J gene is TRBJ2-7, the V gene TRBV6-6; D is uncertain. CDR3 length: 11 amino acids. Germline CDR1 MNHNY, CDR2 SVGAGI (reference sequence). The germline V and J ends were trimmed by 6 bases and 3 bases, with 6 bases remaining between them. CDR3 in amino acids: CASSKGYEQYF. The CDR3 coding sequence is TGTGCCAGCAGCAAGGGCTACGAGCAGTACTTC.

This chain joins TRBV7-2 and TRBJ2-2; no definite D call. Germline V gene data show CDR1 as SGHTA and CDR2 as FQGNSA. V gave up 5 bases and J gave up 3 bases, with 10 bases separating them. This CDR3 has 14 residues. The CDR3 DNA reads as TGTGCCAGCAGCAACGCACAGTACACCGGGGAGCTGTTTTTT. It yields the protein CASSNAQYTGELFF. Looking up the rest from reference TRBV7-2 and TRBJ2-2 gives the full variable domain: GAGVSQSPSNKVTEKGKDVELRCDPISGHTALYWYRQSLGQGLEFLIYFQGNSAPDKSGLPSDRFSAERTGGSVSTLTIQRTQQEDSAVYLCASSNAQYTGELFFGEGSRLTVL.

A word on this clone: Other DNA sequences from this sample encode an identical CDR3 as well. In DNA, the CDR3 is TGCGCCAGCAGCATAGCGGGAGGCACAGATACGCAGTATTTT. This gives the protein CASSIAGGTDTQYF. The rearrangement uses TRBV5-1 and TRBJ2-3, with 9 bases matching TRBD2. CDR3 length: 14 amino acids. The V gene's germline CDR1 is SGHRS and CDR2 YFSETQ. The J segment lost 1 base and the V segment lost 4 bases, leaving 1 base of the junction unmatched.

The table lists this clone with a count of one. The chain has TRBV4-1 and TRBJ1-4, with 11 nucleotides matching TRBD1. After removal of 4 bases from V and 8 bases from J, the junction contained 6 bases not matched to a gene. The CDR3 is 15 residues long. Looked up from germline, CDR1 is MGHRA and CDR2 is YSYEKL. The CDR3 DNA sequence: TGCGCCAGCAGCCGCCCGGGACAGGGGGACGAAAAACTGTTTTTT. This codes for CASSRPGQGDEKLFF.

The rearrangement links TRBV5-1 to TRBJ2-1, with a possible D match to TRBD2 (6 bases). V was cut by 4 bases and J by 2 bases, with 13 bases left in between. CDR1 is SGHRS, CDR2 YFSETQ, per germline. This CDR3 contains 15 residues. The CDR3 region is CASSTLADTYNEQFF. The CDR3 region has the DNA TGCGCCAGCAGCACACTAGCAGATACCTACAATGAGCAGTTCTTC.

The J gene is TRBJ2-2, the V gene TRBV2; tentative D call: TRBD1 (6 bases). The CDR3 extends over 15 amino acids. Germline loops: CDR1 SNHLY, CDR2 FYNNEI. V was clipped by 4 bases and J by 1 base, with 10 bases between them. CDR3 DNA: TGTGCCAGCAGTGCCCAGGGACAGAACACCGGGGAGCTGTTTTTT. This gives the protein CASSAQGQNTGELFF.

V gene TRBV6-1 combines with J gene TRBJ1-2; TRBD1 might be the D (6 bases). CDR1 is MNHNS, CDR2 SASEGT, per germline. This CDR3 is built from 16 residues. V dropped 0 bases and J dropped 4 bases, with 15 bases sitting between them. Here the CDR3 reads CASSEALLGGSYGYTF. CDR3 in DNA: TGTGCCAGCAGTGAAGCGCTTCTGGGGGGCTCCTATGGCTACACCTTC.

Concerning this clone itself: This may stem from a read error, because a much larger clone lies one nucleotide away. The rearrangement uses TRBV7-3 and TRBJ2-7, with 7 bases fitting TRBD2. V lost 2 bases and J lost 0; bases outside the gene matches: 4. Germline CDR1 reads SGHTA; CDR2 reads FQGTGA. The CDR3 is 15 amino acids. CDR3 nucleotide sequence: TGTGCCAGCAGCTTAGAGGGAGGGAGCTCCTACGAGCAGTACTTC. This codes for CASSLEGGSSYEQYF.

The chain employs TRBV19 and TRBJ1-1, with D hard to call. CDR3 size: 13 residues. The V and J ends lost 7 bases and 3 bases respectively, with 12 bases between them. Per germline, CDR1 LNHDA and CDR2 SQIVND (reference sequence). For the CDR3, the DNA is TGTGCCAGTATAAGGACCCCGGACACTGAAGCTTTCTTT. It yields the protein CASIRTPDTEAFF.

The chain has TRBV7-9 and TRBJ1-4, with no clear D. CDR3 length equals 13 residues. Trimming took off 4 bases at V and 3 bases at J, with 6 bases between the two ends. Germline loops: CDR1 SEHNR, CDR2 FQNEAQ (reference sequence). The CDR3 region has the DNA TGTGCCAGCAGCTCCGGGGCTAATGAAAAACTGTTTTTT. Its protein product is CASSSGANEKLFF.